This record looks at one T cell receptor beta chain sequence and its context. The data originate from a study of blood T cell repertoires in COVID-19. Study background: Samples taken during acute and convalescent COVID-19 were collected in the United States, Italy and Spain. PBMCs, B-cell-depleted T cells, or T cells provided the cDNA or gDNA that made up the material.

Unmatched junction bases numbered 4, after V lost 4 bases and J lost 9 bases. Germline assignment: CDR1 LGHNA and CDR2 YNFKEQ. The CDR3 sequence is 13 residues long. A Seattle source enrolled patients during active infection and followed them longitudinally. Per the study methods: Researchers report that nucleated cell counts were estimated from reference gene primer amplification. Libraries were prepared by immunoSEQ multiplex PCR; TCRdb keeps only in-frame clonotypes and omits some of them. V, J and clone size derive from that table, while D and trimming were established from the DNA sequence. Seen here are a few hundred thousand clones, 89% observed once, and the top ten hold roughly 1.9%.

Sequencing was performed on peripheral blood. The TCR sequence derives from a woman aged 25 to 39 with COVID-19, enrolled during active disease. V usage is TRBV4-2 and J usage is TRBJ2-1, with 9 bases lining up with TRBD2. CDR3 bases: TGTGCCAGCAGCCCGGGACTAGCCGCTGAGCAGTTCTTC. This translates into CASSPGLAAEQFF.